The next 16 T cell receptor beta chains were all read from a single sample in a study of blood T cell repertoires in COVID-19. The table came from immunoSEQ multiplex PCR; TCRdb's copy has only in-frame clones and leaves some out. Of a few hundred thousand clones in the sample, approximately 83% were seen once. Material: peripheral blood. These receptors were collected from a person between 65 and 79 years old with COVID-19, enrolled during active disease.

V and J are TRBV7-8 and TRBJ1-5; D is unclear. Trimming stripped 4 bases from V and 6 bases from J, with 10 bases between. Germline V lookup: CDR1 SGHVS, CDR2 FQNEAQ. This CDR3 is 13 amino acids long. CDR3 nucleotide sequence: TGTGCCAGCAGCTCCACCTCGGGTCAGCCCCAGCATTTT. Translation gives CASSSTSGQPQHF.

This chain uses TRBV30 with TRBJ1-4; no clear D gene. Germline lookup yields CDR1 GTSNPN and CDR2 SVGIG (reference sequence). The CDR3 has 14 amino acids. Deletions cut 2 bases from V and 4 bases from J, with 11 bases between. Here the CDR3 reads CAWSMTTFNEKLFF. For the CDR3, the DNA is TGTGCCTGGAGTATGACAACATTTAATGAAAAACTGTTTTTT.

This clone was seen a handful of times. V and J are TRBV7-9 and TRBJ2-7, with 8 positions matching TRBD2. Trimming at V came to 3 bases and at J to 0 bases, leaving 7 bases not matched to a gene. Germline CDR1 reads SEHNR; CDR2 reads FQNEAQ (reference sequence). This CDR3 comprises 16 residues. Here the CDR3 reads CASSFTTSGSSYEQYF. Written as DNA, the CDR3 is TGTGCCAGCAGCTTCACCACTAGCGGTAGCTCCTACGAGCAGTACTTC.

Comments on this clone: The same CDR3 can be traced to other DNA sequences in this sample. J is TRBJ1-6 and V is TRBV12-3 or TRBV12-4; D might be TRBD1 (5 bases). Trimming removed 2 bases from V and 10 bases from J, with 9 bases in between. This CDR3 spans 13 amino acids. CDR3 protein: CASSLTGGSPLHF. CDR3 nucleotide sequence: TGTGCCAGCAGTTTAACCGGGGGGTCACCCCTCCACTTT.

The CDR3 DNA sequence: TGTGCCACAAGGGCAAGGACAGGGGGCGGATCAACTAATGAAAAACTGTTTTTT. Encoded protein: CATRARTGGGSTNEKLFF. The gene calls are TRBV2 and TRBJ1-4, with TRBD1 matching over 11 bases. The length of the CDR3 is 18 residues. Germline CDR1 is SNHLY and CDR2 is FYNNEI. V trimming: 10 bases; J trimming: 0 bases; junction bases outside the gene matches: 13.

The chain links TRBV15 to TRBJ2-7; TRBD1 matches 8 bases. The CDR3 extends over 15 amino acids. Germline trimming cut 1 base from V and 4 bases from J; bases unmatched to any gene: 6. The germline gives CDR1 LNHNV, CDR2 YYDKDF (reference sequence). The CDR3 bases are TGTGCCACCAGCAGAGGCGGACAGGGCGATTACGAGCAGTACTTC. Protein: CATSRGGQGDYEQYF.

V gene TRBV20-1 combines with J gene TRBJ1-5; TRBD1 might be the D (5 bases). V lost 3 bases and J lost 0, with 15 bases in between. The CDR3 runs to 16 residues. CDR1 DFQATT and CDR2 SNEGSKA come from the germline V gene (reference sequence). The CDR3 DNA is TGCAGTGCTAGTAGATCGGGGGTAGGTAGCAATCAGCCCCAGCATTTT. Protein: CSASRSGVGSNQPQHF.

CDR3 residues: CASSLFSGQGDGYTF. The CDR3, as DNA: TGCGCCAGCAGCTTGTTCTCGGGACAGGGGGACGGCTACACCTTC. V usage is TRBV5-1 and J usage is TRBJ1-2; 11 bases are a match to TRBD1. Germline CDR1 and CDR2: SGHRS and YFSETQ. CDR3 size: 15 residues. V trimming: 1 base; J trimming: 8 bases; junction bases outside the gene matches: 7.

The rearrangement links TRBV3-1 (or the pseudogene TRBV3-2) to TRBJ1-5, with D hard to call. The CDR3 is made up of 14 amino acids. The ends were cut back, 2 bases at V and 3 bases at J, with 8 bases in the middle. CDR1 and CDR2 from the germline V gene are LGHDT and YNNKEL (reference sequence). The chain's CDR3 is CASSQLGPNQPQHF. In DNA form, the CDR3 reads TGTGCCAGCAGCCAACTCGGTCCCAATCAGCCCCAGCATTTT.

This clone has just a few counts. The V gene is TRBV28, the J gene TRBJ1-5, with D unresolved. Per the germline V gene, CDR1 is MDHEN and CDR2 is SYDVKM. The CDR3 is made up of 12 amino acids. V lost 3 bases, J lost 11 bases, and 11 bases lay in between. CDR3 sequence (DNA): TGTGCCAGCAGTTTCGGGTCCCGGTCCCAGCATTTT. Translated, it gives CASSFGSRSQHF. Variable domain in full (rest from reference TRBV28 and TRBJ1-5): DVKVTQSSRYLVKRTGEKVFLECVQDMDHENMFWYRQDPGLGLRLIYFSYDVKMKEKGDIPEGYSVSREKKERFSLILESASTNQTSMYLCASSFGSRSQHFGDGTRLSIL.

This chain joins TRBV2 and TRBJ2-1; TRBD1 might be the D (6 bases). The CDR3 runs 13 residues. Trimming pared 4 bases from V and 4 bases from J, leaving 8 bases between. Per germline, CDR1 SNHLY and CDR2 FYNNEI. CDR3 in amino acids: CASSGGQYNEQFF. The CDR3 region has the DNA TGTGCCAGCAGTGGCGGACAGTACAATGAGCAGTTCTTC.

This clone came up once. The chain links TRBV7-9 to TRBJ1-1; D not resolved. V lost 4 bases and J lost 1, with 10 bases in between. The CDR3 has 14 amino acids. Germline CDR1 reads SEHNR; CDR2 reads FQNEAQ (reference sequence). Here the CDR3 reads CASSSSGTNTEAFF. The CDR3 DNA reads as TGTGCCAGCAGCTCCTCGGGTACGAACACTGAAGCTTTCTTT. The variable domain in full, completed from reference TRBV7-9 and TRBJ1-1, reads DTGVSQNPRHKITKRGQNVTFRCDPISEHNRLYWYRQTLGQGPEFLTYFQNEAQLEKSRLLSDRFSAERPKGSFSTLEIQRTEQGDSAMYLCASSSSGTNTEAFFGQGTRLTVV.

The V call is TRBV11-2, the J call TRBJ1-2, with 11 bases aligning to TRBD1. Per germline, CDR1 SGHAT and CDR2 FQNNGV. Trimming cost V 6 bases and J 6 bases; bases outside gene matches: 9. This CDR3 comprises 15 residues. The CDR3 region has the DNA TGTGCCAGCAGAAGGACAGGGGGCCAACTTAATGGCTACACCTTC. Translated, it gives CASRRTGGQLNGYTF.

The J gene is TRBJ1-2, the V gene TRBV5-1, with 7 positions matching TRBD1. Germline CDR1 SGHRS, CDR2 YFSETQ. The trim removed 0 bases at V and 6 bases at J, leaving 5 bases unmatched. The length of the CDR3 is 14 residues. In nucleotides, the CDR3 is TGCGCCAGCAGCTTGGGACAGGGCTCGGATGGCTACACCTTC. It translates to CASSLGQGSDGYTF.

The chain joins TRBV21-1 to TRBJ2-5; the table's D call TRBD1 went unverified against the DNA. TRBV21-1 is a pseudogene. The CDR3 totals 14 residues. CDR3 protein: CARQPRGCSETQYF. The CDR3 DNA follows: TGTGCCAGACAACCCAGGGGATGTTCAGAGACCCAGTACTTC.

The genes are TRBV7-2 and TRBJ2-1; TRBD1 aligns across 8 bases. CDR1 is SGHTA and CDR2 is FQGNSA in the germline V gene. J gave up 6 bases and V 1 base, and 5 bases lay outside the gene matches. CDR3 length: 15 amino acids. The CDR3 nucleotides are TGTGCCAGCAGCTTAGAGGACGGACAGGGCAATGAGCAGTTCTTC. Translating it yields CASSLEDGQGNEQFF.